This note documents a single TCR beta chain sequence. These data are taken from a study of T cells in Graves' hyperthyroidism and ophthalmopathy. The V gene end was trimmed by 1 base and the J gene end by 9 bases; junction bases not matched to a gene: 9. CDR3 length: 17 residues. Amplification targeted TCR beta CDR3 regions from RNA transcripts. An initial round of RT-PCR targeting the TCR CDR3 relied on the HTBI primer set. TCRdb analysed the multiplex PCR reads with MiXCR anew, one entry per CDR3 protein. Among about half a million distinct CDR3 sequences listed, around 20% were seen once. This sequence joins TRBV12-3 or TRBV12-4 and TRBJ1-6; 10 positions match TRBD1. The clonotype comes from a man in his forties with Graves' ophthalmopathy. The sequenced sample was blood. CDR3 amino acids: CASSLGDRGLRGSPLHF. The CDR3 coding sequence is TGTGCCAGCAGTTTAGGAGACAGGGGGCTCCGGGGTTCACCCCTCCACTTT.